One sample yielded the 13 T cell receptor beta chains listed below, sequenced in a study of CD4 and CD8 cells across lung adenocarcinoma regions. MiXCR, applied by TCRdb to the PCR reads, yields one record per CDR3 protein. The sample consists of around 20,000 distinct CDR3 sequences, about half of them appearing once. Source material: CD8+ T cells from the center of a lung tumor. The receptors shown here come from a female donor with lung adenocarcinoma. The CD4 and CD8 labels of this study may be unreliable.

This clonotype was detected a few times. The chain links TRBV6-1 to TRBJ2-5, with 11 bases identical to TRBD2. Gene TRBJ2-7 matches the end of the DNA better, so the J call may be wrong. The CDR3 contains 15 residues. Germline CDR1 and CDR2: MNHNS and SASEGT. The CDR3 sequence is CASSALAGGSYEQYF. CDR3 sequence (DNA): TGTGCCAGCAGTGCGCTAGCGGGAGGATCCTACGAGCAGTACTTC.

The genes are TRBV6-2 or TRBV6-3 and TRBJ2-1; 10 bases agree with TRBD2. V lost 4 bases and J lost 4; bases outside the gene matches: 4. The germline V gene encodes CDR1 MNHEY and CDR2 SVGEGT. The length of the CDR3 is 15 residues. The CDR3 coding sequence is TGTGCCAGCAGTTTTAGCGGGAGGATTTACAATGAGCAGTTCTTC. Its translation: CASSFSGRIYNEQFF.

With respect to this clonotype: At one end the junction does not follow the germline gene, possibly because of a read error. This chain joins TRBV27 and TRBJ2-3; maybe TRBD2 (5 bases). The CDR3 has 15 residues. Per the germline V gene, CDR1 is MNHEY and CDR2 is SMNVEV (reference sequence). The CDR3 nucleotides are TGTGCCAGCAGTTCGGGGTTGAGGGCCAAAGACACTCAGTATTTC. Translating gives CASSSGLRAKDTQYF.

CDR3 bases: TGTGCCAGCAGTCCTCGGCAGGGGGGCGCCTACAATGAGCAGTTCTTC. Translation gives CASSPRQGGAYNEQFF. The genes are TRBV27 and TRBJ2-1; the D gene is possibly TRBD1 (7 bases). This CDR3 has 16 amino acids. Per the germline V gene, CDR1 is MNHEY and CDR2 is SMNVEV (reference sequence). The V end lost 5 bases, the J end lost 2 bases, and 16 bases lay between the germline ends.

Worth noting for this clonotype: An end of the junction differs from the germline gene, which may be a read error. V gene TRBV12-5 combines with J gene TRBJ2-3; tentatively, D is TRBD1 or TRBD2 (6 bases each). This CDR3 spans 15 amino acids. Germline V gives CDR1 LGHNT, CDR2 FRNRAP. CDR3 nucleotides: TGTGCTAGTGGTCCCGGGGCAGGGGACTTGGATACGCAGTATTTC. This sequence encodes CASGPGAGDLDTQYF.

Of note for this clonotype: Germline is not matched at one junction end, which may reflect a read error. The chain has TRBV10-3 and TRBJ2-3; the D gene could be TRBD1 or TRBD2 (5 bases each). Germline CDR1 reads ENHRY; CDR2 reads SYGVKD. The CDR3 has 14 residues. This CDR3 reads CAGTGSRGTETQYF. The CDR3 DNA is TGTGCGGGGACCGGTAGCCGTGGCACAGAGACGCAGTACTTT.

The chain couples TRBV6-1 to TRBJ2-5; D remains ambiguous. Trimming pared 6 bases from V and 1 base from J, leaving 9 bases between. Germline loops: CDR1 MNHNS, CDR2 SASEGT. The CDR3 extends over 13 amino acids. Here the CDR3 reads CASSQTLQETQYF. In nucleotides, the CDR3 is TGTGCCAGCAGCCAGACACTCCAAGAGACCCAGTACTTC.

This clonotype was recorded many times. This may arise from a read error, as a much more abundant clone is one base away. The CDR3 spells CASSPQYETSDEQYF. CDR3 sequence (DNA): TGTGCCAGCAGCCCGCAATATGAGACTAGCGATGAGCAGTACTTC. V is TRBV6-1 and J is TRBJ2-1, with 8 bases that match TRBD2. The assigned J gene may be wrong: the sequence end matches TRBJ2-7 better. Germline loops: CDR1 MNHNS, CDR2 SASEGT. The CDR3 extends over 15 amino acids.

J is TRBJ2-2 and V is TRBV6-1, with TRBD2 matching over 12 bases. CDR3 length: 15 residues. The V gene end was trimmed by 7 bases and the J gene end by 8 bases; junction bases not matched to a gene: 8. Germline CDR1 reads MNHNS; CDR2 reads SASEGT. The CDR3 is CASTGLAGIKGELFF. CDR3 DNA: TGTGCCAGCACCGGACTAGCGGGAATTAAAGGGGAGCTGTTTTTT.

The chain joins TRBV4-1 to TRBJ2-4; 9 bases line up with TRBD2. Matching the DNA end better, TRBJ2-1 makes the J call doubtful. Germline V lookup: CDR1 MGHRA, CDR2 YSYEKL. The CDR3 is made up of 17 amino acids. CDR3 sequence: CASSQETGTSRRYEQFF. CDR3 sequence (DNA): TGCGCCAGCAGCCAGGAAACCGGGACTAGCCGGCGCTACGAGCAGTTCTTC.

This clonotype was counted only a few times. The CDR3 region has the DNA TGTGCCAGCAGCTTACTTAGTGGACTAGGCAATGAGCAGTTCTTC. This codes for CASSLLSGLGNEQFF. The V gene is TRBV7-6, the J gene TRBJ2-1; TRBD2 aligns across 7 bases. The junction had 7 bases not matched to a gene; V was cut back by 2 bases and J by 6 bases. The CDR3 runs 15 residues. Per the germline V gene, CDR1 is SGHVS and CDR2 is FNYEAQ. The full variable domain, in which reference TRBV7-6 and TRBJ2-1 provide the parts outside the CDR3, is GAGVSQSPRYKVTKRGQDVALRCDPISGHVSLYWYRQALGQGPEFLTYFNYEAQQDKSGLPNDRFSAERPEGSISTLTIQRTEQRDSAMYRCASSLLSGLGNEQFFGPGTRLTVL.

The J gene is TRBJ2-4, the V gene TRBV4-1; D might be TRBD1 (6 bases). With 1 base removed from V and 3 bases from J, the gap between germline ends came to 13 bases. There are 16 residues in the CDR3. Germline V lookup: CDR1 MGHRA, CDR2 YSYEKL. As DNA, the CDR3 is TGCGCCAGCAGCCAAGTGACAGGATTAGGCAAAAACATTCAGTACTTC. Protein: CASSQVTGLGKNIQYF.

Notes on this clonotype: Given a much more abundant clone one base away, this may be a read error. This chain uses TRBV6-1 with TRBJ2-1; the match to TRBD2 covers 10 bases. Trimming removed 8 bases from V and 10 bases from J; junction bases left unmatched: 14. From germline, CDR1 is MNHNS and CDR2 SASEGT. The CDR3 is 15 residues long. CDR3 DNA sequence: TGTGCCAGCCTTACAACTAGCGGGATCTCCTACGAGCAGTTCTTC. Its protein is CASLTTSGISYEQFF.